This paragraph covers one TCR beta chain sequence. Its antigen is unknown. This sample is drawn from a study of T cells in tumors after PD-1 blockade. Study at large: No patient had prior checkpoint blockade, systemic immunosuppression, or radiotherapy within 4 weeks. Daily vismodegib 150 mg continued in a subset of anti-PD-1-treated patients. General study results and limits: Peripheral recruitment is suggested, as some novel exhausted tumor clones were in pre-treatment blood.

Clones were sequenced by immunoSEQ multiplex PCR, and TCRdb holds only the in-frame ones, with some missing. The data show about 63,000 clones, with approximately 74% seen just once and around 4.7% held by the top ten. The ends lost 7 bases at V and 1 base at J; junction bases unmatched: 7. Germline CDR1 and CDR2: LNHDA and SQIVND (reference sequence). CDR3 size: 15 residues. The sequence was obtained from a human donor with basal cell carcinoma. V gene TRBV19 combines with J gene TRBJ2-3, with 8 nucleotides matching TRBD2. The sequencing here drew on PBMCs, taken after anti-PD-1 treatment. The CDR3 bases are TGTGCCAGTACCTCGGGGGGGGTCGGCACAGATACGCAGTATTTT. Its translation is CASTSGGVGTDTQYF.